One and the same sample provided the 7 T cell receptor beta chains below, sequenced in a study of siplizumab effects on memory and regulatory T cells. Measured with immunoSEQ multiplex PCR; TCRdb has only the in-frame clones, and not every one. The sample lists 60,000 to 65,000 clones; around 80% were seen once. The sample taken for sequencing was memory CD4+ T cells sorted from blood. The receptors come from a human donor in good health.

This clone was seen only once. The gene calls are TRBV25-1 and TRBJ2-5; possibly TRBD1 or TRBD2 for D (5 bases each). The CDR3 covers 14 residues. Germline V lookup: CDR1 MGHDK, CDR2 SYGVNS. Trimming pared 9 bases from V and 1 base from J, leaving 15 bases between. This CDR3 reads CASRGRMSQETQYF. For the CDR3, the DNA is TGTGCCAGTCGGGGCCGAATGTCCCAAGAGACCCAGTACTTC. The whole variable domain, remainder taken from reference TRBV25-1 and TRBJ2-5, is EADIYQTPRYLVIGTGKKITLECSQTMGHDKMYWYQQDPGMELHLIHYSYGVNSTEKGDLSSESTVSRIRTEHFPLTLESARPSHTSQYLCASRGRMSQETQYFGPGTRLLVL.

This chain joins TRBV20-1 and TRBJ1-3, with D unresolved. Germline V lookup: CDR1 DFQATT, CDR2 SNEGSKA (reference sequence). Deletions cut 2 bases from V and 8 bases from J, with 7 bases between. The CDR3 loop spans 11 amino acids. Here the CDR3 DNA reads TGCAGTGCTAGATCACGGGACACCATATATTTT. The encoded protein is CSARSRDTIYF.

The chain recombines TRBV11-2 with TRBJ2-2; D is possibly TRBD2 (6 bases). CDR3 size: 15 residues. Trimming removed 5 bases from V and 4 bases from J, with 14 bases in between. Germline V gene lookup returns CDR1 SGHAT and CDR2 FQNNGV. The DNA of the CDR3 is TGTGCCAGCAGCCCGGGGACTGCCGGCACCGGGGAGCTGTTTTTT. Protein: CASSPGTAGTGELFF.

The chain is built from TRBV7-9 and TRBJ1-4, with D perhaps TRBD1 (5 bases). Germline CDR1 is SEHNR and CDR2 is FQNEAQ (reference sequence). The CDR3 totals 16 residues. V gave up 3 bases and J gave up 6 bases, with 17 bases separating them. The CDR3 protein is CASSFRTGKGDEKLFF. In nucleotides, the CDR3 is TGTGCCAGCAGCTTCCGGACTGGGAAAGGGGATGAAAAACTGTTTTTT.

The chain couples TRBV4-3 to TRBJ2-1, with 7 bases aligning to TRBD1. Germline CDR1 LGHNA, CDR2 YSLEER. The CDR3 has 17 residues. V shed 0 bases and J 6 bases; nucleotides not matched to a gene: 11. The CDR3 region has the DNA TGCGCCAGCAGCCAAGATTTCATGCAGGGGGATTTCAATGAGCAGTTCTTC. Its protein product is CASSQDFMQGDFNEQFF.

The CDR3 loop reads CASTPSGGLVSNQPQHF. CDR3 in DNA: TGTGCCAGCACCCCATCGGGAGGACTTGTGAGCAATCAGCCCCAGCATTTT. The chain combines TRBV5-6 with TRBJ1-5; no definite D call. CDR3 size: 17 residues. From germline, CDR1 is SGHDT and CDR2 YYEEEE. Trimming cost V 6 bases and J 1 base, with 20 bases left between them.

This chain connects TRBV7-7 to TRBJ1-4; unclear D gene. Germline V gene data show CDR1 as SSHAT and CDR2 as FNYEAQ (reference sequence). Trimming shortened V by 3 bases and J by 8 bases, and 10 bases separated the two germline ends. This CDR3 spans 13 amino acids. CDR3 sequence: CASSFRAGEKLFF. In nucleotides, the CDR3 is TGTGCCAGCAGCTTCCGGGCTGGGGAAAAACTGTTTTTT.